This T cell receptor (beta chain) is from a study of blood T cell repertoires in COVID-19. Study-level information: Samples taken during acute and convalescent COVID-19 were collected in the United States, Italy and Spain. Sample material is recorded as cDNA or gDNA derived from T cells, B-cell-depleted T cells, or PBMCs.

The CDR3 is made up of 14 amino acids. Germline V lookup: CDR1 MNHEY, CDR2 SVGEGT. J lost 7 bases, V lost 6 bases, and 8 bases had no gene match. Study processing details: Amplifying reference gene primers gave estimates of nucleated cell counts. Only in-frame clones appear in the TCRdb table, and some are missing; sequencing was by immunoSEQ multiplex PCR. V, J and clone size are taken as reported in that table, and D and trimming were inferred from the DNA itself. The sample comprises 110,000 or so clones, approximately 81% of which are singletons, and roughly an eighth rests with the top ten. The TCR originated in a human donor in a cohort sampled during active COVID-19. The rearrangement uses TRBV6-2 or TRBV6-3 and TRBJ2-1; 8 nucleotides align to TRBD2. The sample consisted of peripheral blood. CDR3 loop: CASSPRAGVNEQFF. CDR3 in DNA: TGTGCCAGCAGCCCCCGAGCGGGGGTTAATGAGCAGTTCTTC.